The entry below describes one T cell receptor beta chain. V lost 6 bases to trimming and J lost 3 bases, with 11 bases between them. The V gene's germline CDR1 is MNHEY and CDR2 SVGAGI. CDR3 size: 13 residues. The sample belongs to a study of blood T cell repertoires in COVID-19. Across the whole study: Acute-phase and convalescent COVID-19 samples originated in the United States, Italy and Spain. From T cells, B-cell-depleted T cells, or PBMCs came the material, which was cDNA or gDNA.

Original analysis: Nucleated cell counts were estimated from reference gene primer amplification. Method: immunoSEQ multiplex PCR; TCRdb's copy keeps in-frame clones and lacks some. That table gives V, J and clone size, and the DNA gave D and trimming. The sample records about 210,000 clones, 75% to 90% being singletons. The sequence was collected from a man in his forties or fifties with acute or convalescent COVID-19. The sequencing input was peripheral blood. This sequence joins TRBV6-5 and TRBJ1-1; D unresolved. CDR3 region: CASRPVFDTEAFF. The CDR3 nucleotides read TGTGCCAGCAGGCCGGTATTCGACACTGAAGCTTTCTTT.